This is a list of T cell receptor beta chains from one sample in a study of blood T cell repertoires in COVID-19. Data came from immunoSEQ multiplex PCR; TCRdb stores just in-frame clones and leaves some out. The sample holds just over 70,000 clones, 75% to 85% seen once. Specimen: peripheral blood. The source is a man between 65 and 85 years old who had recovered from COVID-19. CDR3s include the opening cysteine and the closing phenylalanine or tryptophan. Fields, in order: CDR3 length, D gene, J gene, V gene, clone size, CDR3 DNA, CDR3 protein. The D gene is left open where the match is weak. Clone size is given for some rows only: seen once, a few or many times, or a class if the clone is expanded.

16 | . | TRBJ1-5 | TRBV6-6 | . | TGTGCCAGCAGTTCCGACGAGGGTCCTAACAATCAGCCCCAGCATTTT | CASSSDEGPNNQPQHF
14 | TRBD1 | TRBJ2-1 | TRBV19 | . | TGTGCCAGTAGCGCCGGGACAGATTACAATGAGCAGTTCTTC | CASSAGTDYNEQFF
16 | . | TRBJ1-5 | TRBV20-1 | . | TGCAGTGCTAGTGCCCCCCGAGTCGGGGTGAGTCAGCCCCAGCATTTT | CSASAPRVGVSQPQHF
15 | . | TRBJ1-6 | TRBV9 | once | TGTGCCAGCAGCGTACAGGGAGGATTGGATTCACCCCTCCACTTT | CASSVQGGLDSPLHF
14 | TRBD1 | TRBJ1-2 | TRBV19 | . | TGTGCCAGTAGTACCGGGACAGGGAACTATGGCTACACCTTC | CASSTGTGNYGYTF
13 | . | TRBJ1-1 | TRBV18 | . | TGTGCCAGCTCACCGACAGTGAACACTGAAGCTTTCTTT | CASSPTVNTEAFF
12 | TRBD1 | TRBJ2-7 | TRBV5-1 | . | TGCGCCAGCAGACAGGGGAGCCACGAGCAGTACTTC | CASRQGSHEQYF
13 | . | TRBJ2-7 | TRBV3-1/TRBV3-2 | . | TGTGCCAGCAGCTTGCAGGACTCCTACGAGCAGTACTTC | CASSLQDSYEQYF
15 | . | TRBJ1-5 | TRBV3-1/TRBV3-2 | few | TGTGCCAGCAGCCATTCCGGGGAGGGCAATCAGCCCCAGCATTTT | CASSHSGEGNQPQHF
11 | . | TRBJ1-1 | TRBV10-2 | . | TGCGCCAGCAGTGAGTCCCAAATAGCTTTCTTT | CASSESQIAFF
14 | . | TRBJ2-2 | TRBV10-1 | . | TGCGCCAGCAGGCGGGACAGCTACACCGGGGAGCTGTTTTTT | CASRRDSYTGELFF
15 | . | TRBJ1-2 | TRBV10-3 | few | TGTGCCATCAGTGAGTCCCAAGGACAGATATATGGCTACACCTTC | CAISESQGQIYGYTF
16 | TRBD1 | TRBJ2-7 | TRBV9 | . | TGTGCCAGCAGCCCGCGAACCGGGACAGCCACCTACGAGCAGTACTTC | CASSPRTGTATYEQYF
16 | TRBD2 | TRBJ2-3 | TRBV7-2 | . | TGTGCCAGCAGCTCCTCTAGCGGGATTAGGGCAGATACGCAGTATTTT | CASSSSSGIRADTQYF
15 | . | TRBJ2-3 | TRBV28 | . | TGTGCCAGCAGTTTCGCGGGGAGTCGCACAGATACGCAGTATTTT | CASSFAGSRTDTQYF
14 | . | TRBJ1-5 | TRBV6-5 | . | TGTGCCAGCACAAGCCAGGGTTTCGGTCAGCCCCAGCATTTT | CASTSQGFGQPQHF
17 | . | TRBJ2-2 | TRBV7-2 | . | TGTGCCAGCAGCTTAAAGGGACATCGGTGGGGAACCGGGGAGCTGTTTTTT | CASSLKGHRWGTGELFF